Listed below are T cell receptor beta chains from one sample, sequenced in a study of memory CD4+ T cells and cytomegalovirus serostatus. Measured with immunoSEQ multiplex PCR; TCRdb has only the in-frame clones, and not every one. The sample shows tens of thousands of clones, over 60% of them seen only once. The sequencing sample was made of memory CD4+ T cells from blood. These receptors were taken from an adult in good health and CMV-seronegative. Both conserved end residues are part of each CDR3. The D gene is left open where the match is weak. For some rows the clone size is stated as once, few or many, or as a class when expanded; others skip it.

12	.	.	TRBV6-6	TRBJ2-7	TGTGCCAGCAGCTCGGTGGGATACGAGCAGTACTTC	CASSSVGYEQYF
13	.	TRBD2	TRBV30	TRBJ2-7	TGTGCCTGGAGTACTAGCGGGAGGCAAGAGCAGTACTTC	CAWSTSGRQEQYF
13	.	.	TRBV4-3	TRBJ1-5	TGCGCCAGCAGCCAAAATCTTCATCAGCCCCAGCATTTT	CASSQNLHQPQHF
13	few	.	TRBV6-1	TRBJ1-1	TGTGCCAGCAGTGAAAGGGTGCAAAGCGGAGCTTTCTTT	CASSERVQSGAFF
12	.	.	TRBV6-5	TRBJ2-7	TGTGCCAGCAGCAAGGACAGTTACGAGCAGTACTTC	CASSKDSYEQYF
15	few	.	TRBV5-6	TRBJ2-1	TGTGCCAGCAGCTCGGACTGGGGCGCCTACAATGAGCAGTTCTTC	CASSSDWGAYNEQFF
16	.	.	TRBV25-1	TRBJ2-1	TGTGCCAGCAGGGGACGGACGATTAGCTCCTACAATGAGCAGTTCTTC	CASRGRTISSYNEQFF
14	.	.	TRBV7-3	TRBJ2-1	TGTGCCAGCAGCTTAGGAAGTAGAGGCAATGAGCAGTTCTTC	CASSLGSRGNEQFF
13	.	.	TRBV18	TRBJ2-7	TGTGCCAGCTCACAACAGGGTTGGTACGAGCAGTACTTC	CASSQQGWYEQYF
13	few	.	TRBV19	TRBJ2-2	TGTGCCAGTAGTATACGGGAGTCCGGGGAGCTGTTTTTT	CASSIRESGELFF
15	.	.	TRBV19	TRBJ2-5	TGTGCCAGTAGCCCACCCGGGGCCGGGGAAGAGACCCAGTACTTC	CASSPPGAGEETQYF